These 21 T cell receptor beta chains came from one sample sequenced in a study of PD-L1 blockade in urothelial cancer. Regarding time point: peripheral blood 6 weeks after treatment start. Sequencing was performed with immunoSEQ multiplex PCR; in TCRdb, only in-frame clones are kept and a portion is missing. The top ten clones hold approximately 3.5% of a sample with roughly 120,000 clones, 91% of them seen once. The starting material was PBMCs, obtained around atezolizumab (anti-PD-L1) treatment. These receptors were collected from a man between 60 and 70 years old with urothelial cancer.

V is TRBV10-1 and J is TRBJ1-5; 12 bases match TRBD1. The CDR3 contains 15 residues. Germline V gene sequence: CDR1 WNHNN, CDR2 SYGVQD (reference sequence). The V segment lost 7 bases and the J segment 7 bases; nucleotides outside the gene matches: 8. CDR3: CASTAGTGGRQPQHF. The CDR3 DNA reads as TGCGCCAGCACCGCTGGGACAGGGGGCAGACAGCCCCAGCATTTT.

V and J are TRBV2 and TRBJ2-7; the D gene is possibly TRBD1 (5 bases). The CDR3 contains 12 residues. The V and J ends lost 6 bases and 4 bases respectively, with 10 bases between them. CDR1 is SNHLY, CDR2 FYNNEI, per germline. CDR3 bases: TGTGCCAGCAGCCGTGACAGTTACGAGCAGTACTTC. The encoded protein is CASSRDSYEQYF. Full variable domain (remainder filled in from reference TRBV2 and TRBJ2-7): EPEVTQTPSHQVTQMGQEVILRCVPISNHLYFYWYRQILGQKVEFLVSFYNNEISEKSEIFDDQFSVERPDGSNFTLKIRSTKLEDSAMYFCASSRDSYEQYFGPGTRLTVT.

The chain has TRBV25-1 and TRBJ2-7; D perhaps matches TRBD1 (5 bases). Per the germline V gene, CDR1 is MGHDK and CDR2 is SYGVNS. Deletions cut 4 bases from V and 3 bases from J, with 13 bases between. The CDR3 runs 14 residues. The CDR3 is CASSGTGYNYEQYF. The DNA for the CDR3 is TGTGCCAGCAGTGGCACAGGTTATAACTACGAGCAGTACTTC.

The chain is built from TRBV7-2 and TRBJ2-7, with TRBD1 identical over 8 bases. The germline gives CDR1 SGHTA, CDR2 FQGNSA. CDR3 length equals 15 residues. V lost 5 bases and J lost 0; bases outside the gene matches: 6. The CDR3 nucleotides are TGTGCCAGCAGCCCCGGGACAGGTAGCTCCTACGAGCAGTACTTC. This encodes CASSPGTGSSYEQYF.

This rearrangement joins TRBV5-1 to TRBJ2-5, with D perhaps matching TRBD1 (6 bases). Germline values: CDR1 SGHRS, CDR2 YFSETQ. The CDR3 covers 14 residues. Trimming cost V 6 bases and J 2 bases, with 14 bases left between them. The CDR3: CASNRDNTQETQYF. The CDR3 DNA reads TGCGCCAGCAACCGGGACAATACACAAGAGACCCAGTACTTC.

The V and J genes are TRBV9 and TRBJ2-7; 8 nucleotides agree with TRBD1. Looked up from germline, CDR1 is SGDLS and CDR2 is YYNGEE. Trimming cost V 4 bases and J 1 base; bases outside gene matches: 7. This CDR3 has 15 residues. CDR3 residues: CASSSPDRGSYEQYF. In nucleotides, the CDR3 is TGTGCCAGCAGCTCCCCCGACAGGGGATCCTACGAGCAGTACTTC.

The chain carries TRBV19 and TRBJ1-2; D is unclear. V shed 4 bases and J shed 0 bases, with 12 bases lying between them. This CDR3 comprises 15 residues. Germline-derived CDR1 and CDR2 are LNHDA and SQIVND (reference sequence). The CDR3 region is CASSRQTTSNYGYTF. DNA for the CDR3: TGTGCCAGTAGTAGGCAGACAACATCTAACTATGGCTACACCTTC.

The CDR3 DNA reads as TGCGCCAGCAGCCAAGGGGGACTAGCGGGAGTACGTACGCAGTATTTT. This gives the protein CASSQGGLAGVRTQYF. V usage is TRBV4-3 and J usage is TRBJ2-3, with 14 bases lining up with TRBD2. Trimming cost V 1 base and J 8 bases; bases outside gene matches: 5. The CDR3 runs to 16 residues. The germline gives CDR1 LGHNA, CDR2 YSLEER.

This chain connects TRBV6-5 to TRBJ1-2, with D possibly being TRBD1 (5 bases). Trimming removed 8 bases from V and 5 bases from J, with 12 bases in between. This CDR3 is 12 amino acids long. The germline V gene has CDR1 MNHEY and CDR2 SVGAGI. The chain's CDR3 is CASGGVLYGYTF. CDR3 nucleotides: TGTGCCAGCGGAGGGGTTCTTTATGGCTACACCTTC.

In regard to this clone: Other DNA variants within this sample encode the same CDR3. CDR3 in amino acids: CASSFNRVNTEAFF. CDR3 sequence (DNA): TGTGCCAGCAGCTTTAACAGGGTCAACACTGAAGCTTTCTTT. The V and J genes are TRBV5-6 and TRBJ1-1; maybe TRBD1 (6 bases). CDR3 length: 14 amino acids. Germline loops: CDR1 SGHDT, CDR2 YYEEEE. The V gene lost 2 bases and the J gene lost 2 bases, with 10 bases spanning the gap. The variable domain in full, completed from reference TRBV5-6 and TRBJ1-1, reads DAGVTQSPTHLIKTRGQQVTLRCSPKSGHDTVSWYQQALGQGPQFIFQYYEEEERQRGNFPDRFSGHQFPNYSSELNVNALLLGDSALYLCASSFNRVNTEAFFGQGTRLTVV.

The CDR3 DNA follows: TGTGCCAGCAGGGGGGGAGATACGCAGTATTTT. Its translation: CASRGGDTQYF. The V call is TRBV6-6, the J call TRBJ2-3; weak D call: TRBD2 (6 bases). This CDR3 contains 11 residues. With 6 bases removed from V and 5 bases from J, the gap between germline ends came to 6 bases. Germline lookup yields CDR1 MNHNY and CDR2 SVGAGI (reference sequence).

The V gene is TRBV6-5, the J gene TRBJ1-1; TRBD1 is a possible D gene (6 bases). The CDR3 has 14 amino acids. Trimming took off 2 bases at V and 1 base at J, with 8 bases between the two ends. CDR1 is MNHEY, CDR2 SVGAGI, per germline. The CDR3 sequence is CASSYQGRNTEAFF. In DNA form, the CDR3 reads TGTGCCAGCAGTTACCAGGGGAGGAACACTGAAGCTTTCTTT.

A single count supports this clone. The gene calls are TRBV9 and TRBJ1-5; no clear D. Trimming left V 0 bases short and J 0 bases short, with 10 bases between. Germline CDR1 SGDLS, CDR2 YYNGEE. CDR3 length: 16 residues. The CDR3 reads CASSVGPGISNQPQHF. CDR3 DNA sequence: TGTGCCAGCAGCGTAGGTCCGGGAATTAGCAATCAGCCCCAGCATTTT. The full variable domain, with the rest looked up from reference TRBV9 and TRBJ1-5, is DSGVTQTPKHLITATGQRVTLRCSPRSGDLSVYWYQQSLDQGLQFLIQYYNGEERAKGNILERFSAQQFPDLHSELNLSSLELGDSALYFCASSVGPGISNQPQHFGDGTRLSIL.

This clone was counted a single time. The rearrangement uses TRBV4-1 and TRBJ1-2, with a weak D call TRBD1 (6 bases). The CDR3 runs 14 residues. CDR1 and CDR2 (germline): MGHRA, YSYEKL. Trimming pared 0 bases from V and 5 bases from J, leaving 10 bases between. The CDR3 loop reads CASSQDHQGYGYTF. CDR3 nucleotides: TGCGCCAGCAGCCAAGATCACCAGGGGTATGGCTACACCTTC.

The rearrangement uses TRBV15 and TRBJ2-2, with 7 positions matching TRBD2. V trimming: 6 bases; J trimming: 4 bases; junction bases outside the gene matches: 5. The CDR3 covers 14 residues. Germline-derived CDR1 and CDR2 are LNHNV and YYDKDF (reference sequence). CDR3 bases: TGTGCCACCAGGCGGCGGGAGCTCACCGGGGAGCTGTTTTTT. This encodes CATRRRELTGELFF.

The rearrangement joins TRBV28 to TRBJ1-5; weak D call: TRBD1 (5 bases). Trimming removed 10 bases from V and 0 bases from J, with 22 bases in between. The germline CDR1 and CDR2 sequences are MDHEN and SYDVKM. The length of the CDR3 is 17 residues. DNA of the CDR3: TGTGCCATCCGGGGCGGGAATCTACCGTTTAGCAATCAGCCCCAGCATTTT. It specifies CAIRGGNLPFSNQPQHF. The full variable domain, in which reference TRBV28 and TRBJ1-5 provide the parts outside the CDR3, is DVKVTQSSRYLVKRTGEKVFLECVQDMDHENMFWYRQDPGLGLRLIYFSYDVKMKEKGDIPEGYSVSREKKERFSLILESASTNQTSMYLCAIRGGNLPFSNQPQHFGDGTRLSIL.

This clone showed up just a few times. The chain employs TRBV9 and TRBJ1-6; D not resolved. Germline V gene data show CDR1 as SGDLS and CDR2 as YYNGEE. The CDR3 has 13 amino acids. Trimming left V 4 bases short and J 8 bases short, with 10 bases between. The CDR3 spells CASSPDKYSPLHF. The CDR3 region has the DNA TGTGCCAGCAGCCCCGACAAGTATTCACCCCTCCACTTT.

V usage is TRBV5-1 and J usage is TRBJ2-1, with a tentative D call TRBD2 (5 bases). CDR3 length equals 14 residues. V was pared by 0 bases and J by 8 bases, with 12 bases between. Germline V gives CDR1 SGHRS, CDR2 YFSETQ. CDR3 DNA sequence: TGCGCCAGCAGCTTGGCGGGTCGGGGAGATGAGCAGTTCTTC. It encodes CASSLAGRGDEQFF.

This chain connects TRBV2 to TRBJ2-3; TRBD1 agrees at 11 bases. The CDR3 loop spans 14 amino acids. Germline assignment: CDR1 SNHLY and CDR2 FYNNEI. Losses at the gene ends were 8 bases for V and 5 bases for J; bases not matched to a gene: 6. The CDR3 sequence is CASERDRGVDTQYF. The CDR3 bases are TGTGCCAGCGAAAGGGACAGGGGGGTAGATACGCAGTATTTT.

The chain has TRBV6-5 and TRBJ2-5, with D possibly TRBD1 on 6 matching bases. Trimming cost V 6 bases and J 5 bases, with 19 bases left between them. The CDR3 totals 15 residues. The germline CDR1 and CDR2 sequences are MNHEY and SVGAGI. CDR3 sequence: CASRLTGSGSETQYF. The CDR3 DNA sequence: TGTGCCAGCAGACTCACAGGGTCCGGCTCTGAGACCCAGTACTTC.

This clone was seen just once. The chain links TRBV9 to TRBJ2-5, with a weak D call TRBD2 (6 bases). The CDR3 is 14 amino acids. CDR1 and CDR2 from the germline V gene are SGDLS and YYNGEE. V was pared by 1 base and J by 5 bases, with 12 bases between. CDR3 residues: CASSVWSGRETQYF. The DNA of the CDR3 is TGTGCCAGCAGCGTATGGAGCGGGCGGGAGACCCAGTACTTC.